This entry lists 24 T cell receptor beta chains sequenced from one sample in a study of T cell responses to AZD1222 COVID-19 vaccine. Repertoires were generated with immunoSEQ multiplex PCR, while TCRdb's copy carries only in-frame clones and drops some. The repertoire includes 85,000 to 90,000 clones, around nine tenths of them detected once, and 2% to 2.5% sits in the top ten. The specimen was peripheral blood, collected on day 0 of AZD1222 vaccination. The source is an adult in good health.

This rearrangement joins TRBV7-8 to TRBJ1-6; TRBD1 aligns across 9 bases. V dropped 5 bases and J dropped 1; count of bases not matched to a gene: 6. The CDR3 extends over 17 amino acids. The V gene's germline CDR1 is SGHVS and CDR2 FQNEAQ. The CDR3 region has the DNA TGTGCCAGCAGCGCACCGGACAGGGGTTCCTATAATTCACCCCTCCACTTT. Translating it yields CASSAPDRGSYNSPLHF.

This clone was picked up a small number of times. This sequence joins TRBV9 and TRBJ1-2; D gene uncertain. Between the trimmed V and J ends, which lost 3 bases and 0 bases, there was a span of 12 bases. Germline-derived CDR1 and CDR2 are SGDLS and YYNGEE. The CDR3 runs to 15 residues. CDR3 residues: CASSGPGQPNYGYTF. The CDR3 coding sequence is TGTGCCAGCAGCGGACCGGGCCAACCTAACTATGGCTACACCTTC.

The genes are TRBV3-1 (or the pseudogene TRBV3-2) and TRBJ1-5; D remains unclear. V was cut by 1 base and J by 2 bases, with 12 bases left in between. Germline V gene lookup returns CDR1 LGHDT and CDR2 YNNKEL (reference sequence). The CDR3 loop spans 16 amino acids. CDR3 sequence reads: CASSQGGRSGNQPQHF. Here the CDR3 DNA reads TGTGCCAGCAGCCAAGGGGGAAGGTCCGGCAATCAGCCCCAGCATTTT.

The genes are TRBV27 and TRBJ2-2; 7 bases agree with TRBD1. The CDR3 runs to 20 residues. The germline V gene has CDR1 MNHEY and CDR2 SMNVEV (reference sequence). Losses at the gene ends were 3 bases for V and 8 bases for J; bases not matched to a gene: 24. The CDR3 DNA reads TGTGCCAGCAGTTTTCGATTGGACAGGAGGAGCGACCTAGGACCGGGGGAGCTGTTTTTT. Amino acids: CASSFRLDRRSDLGPGELFF.

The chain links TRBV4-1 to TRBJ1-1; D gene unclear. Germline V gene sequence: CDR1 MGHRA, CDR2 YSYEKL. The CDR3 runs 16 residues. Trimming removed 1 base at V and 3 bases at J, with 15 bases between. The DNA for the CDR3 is TGCGCCAGCAGCCAAGTCTTCCCAGACTTATACACTGAAGCTTTCTTT. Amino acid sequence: CASSQVFPDLYTEAFF.

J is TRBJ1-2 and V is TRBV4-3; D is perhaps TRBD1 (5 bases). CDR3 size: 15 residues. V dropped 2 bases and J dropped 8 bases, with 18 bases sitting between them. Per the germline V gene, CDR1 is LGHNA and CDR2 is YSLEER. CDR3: CASSQQGSGGGGYTF. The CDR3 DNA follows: TGCGCCAGCAGCCAACAGGGATCGGGCGGAGGCGGCTACACCTTC.

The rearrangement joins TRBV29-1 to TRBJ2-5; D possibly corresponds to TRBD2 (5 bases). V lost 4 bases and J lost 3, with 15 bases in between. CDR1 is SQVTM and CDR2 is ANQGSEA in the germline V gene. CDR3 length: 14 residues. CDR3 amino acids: CSVARRRGEETQYF. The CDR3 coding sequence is TGCAGCGTTGCCCGGAGGAGAGGTGAAGAGACCCAGTACTTC.

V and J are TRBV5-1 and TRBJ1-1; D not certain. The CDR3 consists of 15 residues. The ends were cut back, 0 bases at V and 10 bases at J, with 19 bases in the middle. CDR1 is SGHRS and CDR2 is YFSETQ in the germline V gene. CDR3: CASSLDGSVSQIAFF. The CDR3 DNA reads TGCGCCAGCAGCTTGGATGGATCGGTCAGTCAAATAGCTTTCTTT.

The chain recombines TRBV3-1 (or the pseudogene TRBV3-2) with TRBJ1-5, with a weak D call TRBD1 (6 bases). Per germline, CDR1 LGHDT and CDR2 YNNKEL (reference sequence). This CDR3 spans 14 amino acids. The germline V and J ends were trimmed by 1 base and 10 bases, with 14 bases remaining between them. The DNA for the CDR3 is TGTGCCAGCAGCCAAGTCGGGGGCTGGGGACCCCAGCATTTT. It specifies CASSQVGGWGPQHF.

The DNA of the CDR3 is TGTGCCAGCTCACCGGGGGCAGGGGTCGACTATGGCTACACCTTC. It translates to CASSPGAGVDYGYTF. V is TRBV18 and J is TRBJ1-2; a possible D gene is TRBD1 (6 bases). Germline-derived CDR1 and CDR2 are KGHSH and LQKENI. This CDR3 comprises 15 residues. Trimming removed 3 bases from V and 3 bases from J, with 14 bases in between.

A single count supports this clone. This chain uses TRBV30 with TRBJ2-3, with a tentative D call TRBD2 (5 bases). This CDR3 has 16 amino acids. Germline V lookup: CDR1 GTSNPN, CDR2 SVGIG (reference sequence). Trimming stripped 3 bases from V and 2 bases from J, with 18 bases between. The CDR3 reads CAWRVPSSPTTDTQYF. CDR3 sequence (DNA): TGTGCCTGGAGAGTCCCTAGCAGCCCTACCACAGATACGCAGTATTTT.

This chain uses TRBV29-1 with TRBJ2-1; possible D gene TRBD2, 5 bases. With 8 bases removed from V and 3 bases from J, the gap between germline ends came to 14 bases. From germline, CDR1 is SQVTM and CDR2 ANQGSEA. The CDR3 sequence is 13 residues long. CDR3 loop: CSLTGGFYNEQFF. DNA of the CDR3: TGCAGCTTAACCGGAGGCTTCTACAATGAGCAGTTCTTC.

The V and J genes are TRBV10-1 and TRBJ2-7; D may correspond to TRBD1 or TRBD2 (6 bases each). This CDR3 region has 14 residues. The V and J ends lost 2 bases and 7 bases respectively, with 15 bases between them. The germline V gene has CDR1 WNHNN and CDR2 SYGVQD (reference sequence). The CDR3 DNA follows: TGCGCCAGCAGTGAGCGGACGGGGGCTAGGGAGCAGTACTTC. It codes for CASSERTGAREQYF.

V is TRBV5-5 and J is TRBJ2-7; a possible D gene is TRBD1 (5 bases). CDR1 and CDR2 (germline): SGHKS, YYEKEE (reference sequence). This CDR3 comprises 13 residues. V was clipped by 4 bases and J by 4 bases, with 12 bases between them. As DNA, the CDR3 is TGTGCCAGCAGCCCGTTAACAGGTTACGAGCAGTACTTC. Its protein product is CASSPLTGYEQYF. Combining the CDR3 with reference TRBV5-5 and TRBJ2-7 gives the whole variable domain DAGVTQSPTHLIKTRGQQVTLRCSPISGHKSVSWYQQVLGQGPQFIFQYYEKEERGRGNFPDRFSARQFPNYSSELNVNALLLGDSALYLCASSPLTGYEQYFGPGTRLTVT.

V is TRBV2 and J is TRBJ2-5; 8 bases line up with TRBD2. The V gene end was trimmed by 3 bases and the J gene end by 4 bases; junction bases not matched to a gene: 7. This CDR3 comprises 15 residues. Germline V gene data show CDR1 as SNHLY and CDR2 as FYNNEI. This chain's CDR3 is CASSDRSGRGETQYF. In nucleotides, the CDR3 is TGTGCCAGCAGTGATAGAAGCGGGAGAGGAGAGACCCAGTACTTC. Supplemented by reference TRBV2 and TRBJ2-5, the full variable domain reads EPEVTQTPSHQVTQMGQEVILRCVPISNHLYFYWYRQILGQKVEFLVSFYNNEISEKSEIFDDQFSVERPDGSNFTLKIRSTKLEDSAMYFCASSDRSGRGETQYFGPGTRLLVL.

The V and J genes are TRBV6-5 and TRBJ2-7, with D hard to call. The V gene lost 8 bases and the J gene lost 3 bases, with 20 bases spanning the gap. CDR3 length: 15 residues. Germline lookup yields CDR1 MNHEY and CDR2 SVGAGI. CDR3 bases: TGTGCCAGCTTTCCGGACCCTTCCCGAGGCTACGAGCAGTACTTC. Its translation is CASFPDPSRGYEQYF.

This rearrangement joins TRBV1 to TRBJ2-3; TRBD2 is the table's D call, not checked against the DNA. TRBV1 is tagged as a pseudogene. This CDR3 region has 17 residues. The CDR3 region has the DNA TGCACCAGCAGCCAAAACGGGTTTGTAGCGGGGGGTTATACGCAGTATTTT. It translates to CTSSQNGFVAGGYTQYF.

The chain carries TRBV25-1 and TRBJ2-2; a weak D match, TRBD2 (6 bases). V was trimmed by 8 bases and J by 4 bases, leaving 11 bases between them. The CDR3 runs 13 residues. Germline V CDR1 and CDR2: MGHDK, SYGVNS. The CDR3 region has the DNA TGTGCCAGCTCGGGACTTCTCACCGGGGAGCTGTTTTTT. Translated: CASSGLLTGELFF.

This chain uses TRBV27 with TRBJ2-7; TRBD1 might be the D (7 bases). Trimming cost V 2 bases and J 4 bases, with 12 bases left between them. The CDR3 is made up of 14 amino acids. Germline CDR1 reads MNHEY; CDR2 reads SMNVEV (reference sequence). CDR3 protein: CASSLQGGSYEQYF. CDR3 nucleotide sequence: TGTGCCAGCAGTTTACAGGGGGGATCTTACGAGCAGTACTTC.

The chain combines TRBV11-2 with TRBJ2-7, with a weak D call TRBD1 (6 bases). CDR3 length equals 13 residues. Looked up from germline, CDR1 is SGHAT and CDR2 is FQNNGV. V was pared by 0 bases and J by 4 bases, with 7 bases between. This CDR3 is CASSLEQGYEQYF. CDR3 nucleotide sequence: TGTGCCAGCAGCTTAGAACAGGGTTACGAGCAGTACTTC.

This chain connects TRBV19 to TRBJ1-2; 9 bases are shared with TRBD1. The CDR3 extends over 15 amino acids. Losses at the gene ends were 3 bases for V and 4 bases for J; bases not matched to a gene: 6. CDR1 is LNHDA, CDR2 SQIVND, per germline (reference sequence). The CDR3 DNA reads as TGTGCCAGTAGTATCTCGACAGGGGGACTCTATGGCTACACCTTC. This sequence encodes CASSISTGGLYGYTF.

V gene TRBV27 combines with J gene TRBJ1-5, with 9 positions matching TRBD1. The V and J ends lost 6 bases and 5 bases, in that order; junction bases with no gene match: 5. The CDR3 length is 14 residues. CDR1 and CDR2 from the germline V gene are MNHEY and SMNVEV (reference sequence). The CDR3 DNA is TGTGCCAGCAGATTGGGACAGGGATATCAGCCCCAGCATTTT. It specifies CASRLGQGYQPQHF.

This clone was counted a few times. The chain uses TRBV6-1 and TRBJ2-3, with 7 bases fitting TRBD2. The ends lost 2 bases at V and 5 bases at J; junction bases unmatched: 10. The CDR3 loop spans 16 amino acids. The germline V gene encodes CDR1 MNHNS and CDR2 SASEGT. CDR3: CASSEFGGWSIDTQYF. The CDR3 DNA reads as TGTGCCAGCAGTGAATTCGGGGGGTGGTCGATAGATACGCAGTATTTT.

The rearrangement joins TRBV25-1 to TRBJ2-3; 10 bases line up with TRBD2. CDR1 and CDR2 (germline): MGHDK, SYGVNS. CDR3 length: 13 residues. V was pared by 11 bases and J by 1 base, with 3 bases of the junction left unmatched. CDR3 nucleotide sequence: TGTGCCTGCGGACTAGCGGGCACAGATACGCAGTATTTT. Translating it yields CACGLAGTDTQYF.